This is a list of T cell receptor beta chains from one sample in a study of control samples from healthy donors and cancer patients. Data came from immunoSEQ multiplex PCR; TCRdb stores just in-frame clones and leaves some out. This table has about 130,000 clones, more than 85% appearing once. Sequencing was done on a sample of PBMCs. These receptors were collected from a man aged 45 to 65 with head and neck cancer. Both conserved end residues are part of each CDR3. D genes are given only for firm matches. The listing skips clone size in some rows; elsewhere it reads once, few, many or a size class.

j_call | d_call | clone_size | v_call | cdr3_nt | cdr3_aa
TRBJ2-2 | TRBD2 | NA | TRBV6-4 | TGTGCCAGCAGTGGGGGACTAGCGGGGGACACCGGGGAGCTGTTTTTT | CASSGGLAGDTGELFF
TRBJ1-3 | NA | NA | TRBV18 | TGTGCCAGCTCACCAGGACGGTTGGGAAACACCATATATTTT | CASSPGRLGNTIYF
TRBJ2-7 | TRBD1 | NA | TRBV5-6 | TGTGCCAGCAGCTTGGATCCGGGACAGGGGGGATTATATTCCTACGAGCAGTACTTC | CASSLDPGQGGLYSYEQYF
TRBJ2-7 | TRBD1 | NA | TRBV7-9 | TGTGCCAGCAGCTTAGGACAGGGAACCCTCTACGAGCAGTACTTC | CASSLGQGTLYEQYF
TRBJ2-1 | TRBD2 | NA | TRBV3-1/TRBV3-2 | TGTGCCAGCAGCCGCAATCTAGCGGGGCCCTACAATGAGCAGTTCTTC | CASSRNLAGPYNEQFF
TRBJ2-5 | TRBD2 | NA | TRBV5-4 | TGTGCCAGCAGCTCCCCCGTCGCGGGGGAGCAAGAGACCCAGTACTTC | CASSSPVAGEQETQYF
TRBJ2-1 | NA | NA | TRBV5-1 | TGCGCCAGCAGCTTCGAAAATGAGCAGTTCTTC | CASSFENEQFF
TRBJ1-3 | TRBD1 | few | TRBV18 | TGTGCCAGCTCACCACAGGGGGCGACTGGAAACACCATATATTTT | CASSPQGATGNTIYF
TRBJ1-4 | NA | NA | TRBV7-2 | TGTGCCAGCAGCATTACCACAGGGCTCTCTGGGGAAAAACTGTTTTTT | CASSITTGLSGEKLFF
TRBJ1-2 | NA | NA | TRBV7-2 | TGTGCCAGCAGCCCAACGGTAACCACAGGAATCTATGGCTACACCTTC | CASSPTVTTGIYGYTF
TRBJ2-3 | TRBD1 | once | TRBV6-6 | TGTGCCAGCAATAGAAGGACAGGGGTAACAGATACGCAGTATTTT | CASNRRTGVTDTQYF
TRBJ1-1 | NA | NA | TRBV2 | TGTGCCAGCAGTGATAGGATACTGAACACTGAAGCTTTCTTT | CASSDRILNTEAFF
TRBJ1-3 | NA | NA | TRBV7-9 | TGTGCCAGCAGACCTCTAACGACGTCTGGAAACACCATATATTTT | CASRPLTTSGNTIYF
TRBJ2-1 | NA | NA | TRBV7-3 | TGTGCCAGCAGCCCCAGGAGCCGGGACGGATACAATGAGCAGTTCTTC | CASSPRSRDGYNEQFF
TRBJ2-7 | NA | NA | TRBV4-3 | TGCGCCAGCAGCCAAGATAGAAGGCCAGGGTTCTACGAGCAGTACTTC | CASSQDRRPGFYEQYF
TRBJ2-2 | NA | NA | TRBV5-1 | TGCGCCAGCAGCTTGGGGAGTTACACCGGGGAGCTGTTTTTT | CASSLGSYTGELFF
TRBJ2-2 | TRBD1 | NA | TRBV28 | TGTGCCAGCAGTTTGGACCAGGGGGTCCCCGGGGAGCTGTTTTTT | CASSLDQGVPGELFF
TRBJ1-4 | NA | NA | TRBV5-1 | TGCGCCAGCAGCCCCAAACTCTCGGGGGGTAATGAAAAACTGTTTTTT | CASSPKLSGGNEKLFF
TRBJ1-6 | NA | NA | TRBV19 | TGTGCCAGTAGTCCGGGGGACGCCGGATCCAGAAATTCACCCCTCCACTTT | CASSPGDAGSRNSPLHF
TRBJ1-2 | NA | once | TRBV13 | TGTGCCAGCAGCCCAGAGGGGGAGAACTATGGCTACACCTTC | CASSPEGENYGYTF
TRBJ1-6 | NA | NA | TRBV20-1 | TGCAGTGCTAGTTCAGGGATCAATAATTCACCCCTCCACTTT | CSASSGINNSPLHF
TRBJ1-5 | NA | NA | TRBV25-1 | TGTGCCAGCGGAATCTCAGGGTATGAGCAGCCCCAGCATTTT | CASGISGYEQPQHF
TRBJ2-1 | TRBD2 | NA | TRBV3-1/TRBV3-2 | TGTGCCAGCAGCCTTAGCGGGGGGGCCTACAATGAGCAGTTCTTC | CASSLSGGAYNEQFF
TRBJ2-7 | NA | NA | TRBV30 | TGTGCCTGGAGTGTGGGACACTACGAGCAGTACTTC | CAWSVGHYEQYF